This TCR beta chain derives from a study of T cell clonality in common variable immunodeficiency. Overall study results and limits: Links between repertoire features and CVID complications were heterogeneity-limited. Fewer TCRbeta clones were shared among CVID subjects than controls.

J was trimmed by 9 bases and V by 5 bases; bases with no gene match: 6. The CDR3 extends over 15 amino acids. CDR1 is SSHAT, CDR2 FNYEAQ, per germline (reference sequence). This clone was seen repeatedly, ten times or more. Its antigen is not known. The missing CDR3 end, 3 residues past where the read stops, is filled in from the germline J gene. CVID and control samples used equivalent genomic DNA input. Data came from immunoSEQ multiplex PCR; TCRdb stores just in-frame clones and leaves some out. The sample has about 43,000 clones, none seen only once. This receptor was taken from a person between 18 and 75 years old in good health. The chain is built from TRBV7-7 and TRBJ2-1; 14 bases match TRBD2. Specimen: peripheral blood mononuclear cells. The CDR3 here is CASSQTSGRAGEQFF. The sequenced part of the CDR3 DNA is TGTGCCAGCAGCCAGACTAGCGGGAGGGCCGGTGAG.